Following are 21 T cell receptor beta chains from one sample sequenced in a study of metastatic and nonmetastatic thyroid tumors. TCRdb re-called the PCR reads through MiXCR. Of around 61,000 clones in the sample, just under 30% were seen once. Patients were all untreated before their thyroid surgery. Sequencing used blood. These receptors were obtained from a female donor with papillary thyroid cancer or a benign thyroid nodule (not recorded which). Some clones in this sample may be carry-over from other donors' samples.

The genes are TRBV19 and TRBJ1-2, with D perhaps matching TRBD1 (6 bases). V shed 3 bases and J shed 5 bases, with 13 bases lying between them. CDR1 is LNHDA and CDR2 is SQIVND in the germline V gene (reference sequence). The CDR3 runs 14 residues. CDR3 nucleotides: TGTGCCAGTAGTATGGGTAACAGGGTATATGGCTACACCTTC. Translated, it gives CASSMGNRVYGYTF.

The sample holds a few counts of this clone. This chain links TRBV10-1 with TRBJ2-7; tentative D call: TRBD2 (5 bases). This CDR3 is built from 13 residues. The germline gives CDR1 WNHNN, CDR2 SYGVQD (reference sequence). The V end was cut by 0 bases, the J end by 3 bases, with 6 bases between. The CDR3 region is CASSESTSYEQYF. The DNA of the CDR3 is TGCGCCAGCAGTGAGTCCACTAGCTACGAGCAGTACTTC.

This clone was detected a few times. J is TRBJ2-5 and V is TRBV19; 7 bases fit TRBD2. This CDR3 spans 15 amino acids. The trim removed 5 bases at V and 1 base at J, leaving 7 bases unmatched. Looked up from germline, CDR1 is LNHDA and CDR2 is SQIVND (reference sequence). This CDR3 is CASSFSRGTQETQYF. The CDR3 DNA sequence: TGTGCCAGTAGTTTTTCGCGGGGGACCCAAGAGACCCAGTACTTC. Using reference TRBV19 and TRBJ2-5 for the parts outside the CDR3, the full variable domain is DGGITQSPKYLFRKEGQNVTLSCEQNLNHDAMYWYRQDPGQGLRLIYYSQIVNDFQKGDIAEGYSVSREKKESFPLTVTSAQKNPTAFYLCASSFSRGTQETQYFGPGTRLLVL.

J is TRBJ2-2 and V is TRBV30, with D tentatively TRBD1 (6 bases). The CDR3 is made up of 14 amino acids. The V end lost 6 bases, the J end lost 0 bases, and 11 bases lay between the germline ends. CDR1 is GTSNPN, CDR2 SVGIG, per germline (reference sequence). CDR3 protein: CACSRQANTGELFF. CDR3 nucleotide sequence: TGTGCCTGCAGCCGACAGGCGAACACCGGGGAGCTGTTTTTT. Variable domain in full (rest from reference TRBV30 and TRBJ2-2): SQTIHQWPATLVQPVGSPLSLECTVEGTSNPNLYWYRQAAGRGLQLLFYSVGIGQISSEVPQNLSASRPQDRQFILSSKKLLLSDSGFYLCACSRQANTGELFFGEGSRLTVL.

This chain links TRBV11-2 with TRBJ1-3, with no clear D. The CDR3 loop spans 15 amino acids. CDR1 is SGHAT, CDR2 FQNNGV, per germline. V was cut by 11 bases and J by 4 bases, with 21 bases left in between. The CDR3 region is CAAGDGESRGNTIYF. As DNA, the CDR3 is TGTGCCGCAGGTGACGGGGAGTCGAGGGGAAACACCATATATTTT.

This clone was seen a handful of times. The CDR3 loop reads CASSTTRYNEQFF. CDR3 DNA sequence: TGTGCCAGCAGTACCACCCGTTACAATGAGCAGTTCTTC. The chain recombines TRBV6-1 with TRBJ2-1; no firm D call. The V gene's germline CDR1 is MNHNS and CDR2 SASEGT. V was clipped by 5 bases and J by 4 bases, with 9 bases between them. The length of the CDR3 is 13 residues.

The chain is built from TRBV5-1 and TRBJ2-1; 11 nucleotides align to TRBD2. The CDR3 is 16 residues long. Trimming removed 0 bases from V and 6 bases from J; junction bases left unmatched: 5. The germline V gene encodes CDR1 SGHRS and CDR2 YFSETQ. Here the CDR3 DNA reads TGCGCCAGCAGCTTGGGGGGGACTAGCGGAGGCAATGAGCAGTTCTTC. Its translation: CASSLGGTSGGNEQFF.

On this clone: The junction and the germline gene differ at one end; a read error may be behind it. J is TRBJ2-3 and V is TRBV12-3 or TRBV12-4; 13 nucleotides line up with TRBD2. The CDR3 has 15 residues. CDR3 DNA sequence: TGTGCCAGCAGACGACTAGCGGGGGGACCAGATACGCAGTGTTTT. Translating gives CASRRLAGGPDTQCF.

This clone came up a few times. The V and J genes are TRBV28 and TRBJ1-2; 7 bases map to TRBD1. Per germline, CDR1 MDHEN and CDR2 SYDVKM. CDR3 length: 17 residues. J was trimmed by 2 bases and V by 6 bases; bases with no gene match: 15. The CDR3 spells CASRGNGFGGQNYGYTF. CDR3 DNA sequence: TGTGCCAGCAGAGGCAACGGTTTTGGGGGACAGAACTATGGCTACACCTTC.

The chain has TRBV5-1 and TRBJ1-3, with a tentative D call TRBD1 (6 bases). CDR3 length: 15 amino acids. With 3 bases removed from V and 2 bases from J, the gap between germline ends came to 12 bases. The germline gives CDR1 SGHRS, CDR2 YFSETQ. CDR3 coding DNA: TGCGCCAGCAGCTCGGGGACATTGCCTGGAAACACCATATATTTT. It yields the protein CASSSGTLPGNTIYF.

This chain connects TRBV20-1 to TRBJ1-1; a weak D match, TRBD1 (6 bases). CDR3 length: 14 amino acids. V was trimmed by 5 bases and J by 5 bases, leaving 18 bases between them. Germline assignment: CDR1 DFQATT and CDR2 SNEGSKA (reference sequence). The CDR3 DNA reads TGCAGTGCTCTTATAAGGGGGTCGCGGACTGAAGCTTTCTTT. It is translated as CSALIRGSRTEAFF.

This clone was detected a few times. This chain joins TRBV10-3 and TRBJ2-2, with TRBD2 identical over 15 bases. Germline V CDR1 and CDR2: ENHRY, SYGVKD. Unmatched junction bases numbered 2, after V lost 5 bases and J lost 4 bases. CDR3 size: 16 residues. CDR3 residues: CAISKGLAGGTGELFF. The CDR3 nucleotides are TGTGCCATCAGTAAGGGACTAGCGGGGGGCACCGGGGAGCTGTTTTTT.

With regard to this clone: Compared with germline, one end of the junction differs, possibly owing to a read error. This chain uses TRBV15 with TRBJ2-2; D might be TRBD1 (5 bases). Germline-derived CDR1 and CDR2 are LNHNV and YYDKDF (reference sequence). The CDR3 spans 21 residues. The CDR3 here is CVTSRERTSTQTDQSTGELFF. DNA for the CDR3: TGTGTCACCAGCAGAGAGAGGACGAGCACACAGACAGATCAATCCACCGGGGAGCTGTTTTTT.

A remark on this clone: A much larger clone differs from this one at a single base, so this may be a read error. At the DNA level, this CDR3 is encoded by other sequences in the same sample as well. The rearrangement links TRBV27 to TRBJ2-3; 8 bases align to TRBD2. The length of the CDR3 is 18 residues. Germline V gene lookup returns CDR1 MNHEY and CDR2 SMNVEV (reference sequence). The CDR3 DNA reads as TGTGCCAGCCCCGCGGTATCCGAGACTAGCGAGAGCACAGACACGCAGTATTTT. Protein sequence: CASPAVSETSESTDTQYF.

Ten or more counts support this clone. This sequence joins TRBV7-8 and TRBJ2-1, with TRBD2 matching 14 bases. The V segment lost 1 base and the J segment 8 bases; nucleotides outside the gene matches: 7. Germline CDR1 and CDR2: SGHVS and FQNEAQ. There are 17 residues in the CDR3. CDR3 DNA: TGTGCCAGCAGCTTAGAGGGGGGACTAGCGGGAGAGCATGAGCAGTTCTTC. Its translation is CASSLEGGLAGEHEQFF.

Concerning this clone: Relative to the germline gene, one junction end is altered; a read error may explain this. The rearrangement uses TRBV12-3 or TRBV12-4 and TRBJ2-1; TRBD2 matches 8 bases. The CDR3 length is 15 residues. The CDR3 loop is CASSSTGTSFNDQFF. The CDR3 nucleotides read TGTGCCAGCAGTTCGACCGGGACTAGTTTCAATGATCAGTTCTTC.

This clone turned up a few times. The rearrangement links TRBV6-1 to TRBJ2-2, with TRBD1 matching 11 bases. V was pared by 6 bases and J by 5 bases, with 2 bases of the junction left unmatched. The CDR3 is made up of 14 amino acids. Germline V gives CDR1 MNHNS, CDR2 SASEGT. CDR3 amino acids: CASRGTGGTGELFF. As DNA, the CDR3 is TGTGCCAGCAGGGGGACAGGGGGAACCGGGGAGCTGTTTTTT.

This clone has a handful of counts. The CDR3 region is CASSEPPGGAGEQYF. The CDR3 nucleotides read TGTGCCAGCAGTGAACCCCCGGGGGGGGCGGGCGAGCAGTACTTC. The J gene is TRBJ2-7, the V gene TRBV6-1; 8 bases fit TRBD2. Germline V lookup: CDR1 MNHNS, CDR2 SASEGT. The CDR3 is 15 residues long. The junction had 9 bases not matched to a gene; V was cut back by 2 bases and J by 6 bases.

This clone occurred many times. A much larger clonotype is one base distant, so this may be a read error. Other DNA sequences of this sample code for an identical CDR3. The chain joins TRBV6-2 or TRBV6-3 to TRBJ2-1; unclear D gene. Per germline, CDR1 MNHEY and CDR2 SVGEGT. This CDR3 has 14 amino acids. CDR3 region: CASSYSGTNNEQFF. The CDR3 DNA reads as TGTGCCAGCAGTTACTCAGGTACTAACAATGAGCAGTTCTTT.

This rearrangement joins TRBV5-1 to TRBJ2-7; tentative D call: TRBD2 (7 bases). V lost 4 bases, J lost 2 bases, and 13 bases lay in between. The length of the CDR3 is 14 residues. CDR1 and CDR2 from the germline V gene are SGHRS and YFSETQ. CDR3 loop: CASSGQGGAYEQYF. DNA for the CDR3: TGCGCCAGCAGCGGCCAAGGGGGGGCCTACGAGCAGTACTTC.

The CDR3: CSARPKEELFF. Here the CDR3 DNA reads TGCAGTGCTAGGCCTAAAGAGGAGCTGTTTTTT. This chain uses TRBV20-1 with TRBJ2-2, with D hard to call. The CDR3 covers 11 residues. Germline values: CDR1 DFQATT, CDR2 SNEGSKA (reference sequence). With 3 bases removed from V and 10 bases from J, the gap between germline ends came to 9 bases.